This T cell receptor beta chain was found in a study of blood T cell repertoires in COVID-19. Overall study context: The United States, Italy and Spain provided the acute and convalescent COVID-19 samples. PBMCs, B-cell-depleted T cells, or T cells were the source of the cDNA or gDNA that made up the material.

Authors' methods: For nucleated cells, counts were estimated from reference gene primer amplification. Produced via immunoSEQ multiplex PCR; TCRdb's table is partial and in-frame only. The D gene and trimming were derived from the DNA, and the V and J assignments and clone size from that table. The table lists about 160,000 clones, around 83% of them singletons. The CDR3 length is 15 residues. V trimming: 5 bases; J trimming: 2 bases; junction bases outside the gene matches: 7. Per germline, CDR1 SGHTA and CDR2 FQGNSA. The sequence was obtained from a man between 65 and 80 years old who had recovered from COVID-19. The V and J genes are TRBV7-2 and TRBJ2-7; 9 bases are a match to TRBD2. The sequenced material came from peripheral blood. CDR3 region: CASSVSGRGPYEQYF. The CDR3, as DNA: TGTGCCAGCAGCGTTAGCGGGAGAGGTCCCTACGAGCAGTACTTC. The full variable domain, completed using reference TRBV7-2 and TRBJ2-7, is GAGVSQSPSNKVTEKGKDVELRCDPISGHTALYWYRQSLGQGLEFLIYFQGNSAPDKSGLPSDRFSAERTGGSVSTLTIQRTQQEDSAVYLCASSVSGRGPYEQYFGPGTRLTVT.